The T cell receptor beta chain under discussion was sequenced for a study of blood T cell repertoires in COVID-19. Across the whole study: Spain, Italy and the United States supplied samples that represented acute and convalescent COVID-19. In each case, the material was cDNA or gDNA derived from T cells, B-cell-depleted T cells, or PBMCs.

Per the authors' pipeline: Scientists estimated how many nucleated cells there were by amplifying reference gene primers. The repertoire was sequenced with immunoSEQ multiplex PCR; TCRdb's copy has only in-frame clones and lacks some. V and J calls and clone size come straight from that table; D and trimming were deduced from the DNA. There are nearly 90,000 clones in the sample; approximately 88% occur only once, and more than 9.5% lies in the top ten. Trimming cost V 3 bases and J 7 bases; bases outside gene matches: 4. The germline V gene has CDR1 MDHEN and CDR2 SYDVKM. This CDR3 region has 13 residues.

This TCR derives from a man aged 80 or over with acute or convalescent COVID-19. The V and J genes are TRBV28 and TRBJ1-2; 8 bases are a match to TRBD1. Sequenced: peripheral blood. The DNA for the CDR3 is TGTGCCAGCAGTTTGGATACAGGGGGTGGCTACACCTTC. Residues: CASSLDTGGGYTF.